This TCR beta chain was sequenced during a study of cytomegalovirus exposure and HLA in healthy donors. The V gene lost 3 bases and the J gene lost 5 bases, with 19 bases spanning the gap. CDR1 MNHNS and CDR2 SASEGT come from the germline V gene. This CDR3 is 16 amino acids long. Vbeta (60) and Jbeta (13) primers were used in the PCR. Only in-frame clones appear in the TCRdb table, and some are missing; sequencing was by immunoSEQ multiplex PCR. The repertoire has 150,000 to 200,000 clones, roughly 85% of them found once; the top ten carry about 10%. Sequencing was carried out using PBMCs. The chain has TRBV6-1 and TRBJ1-2; tentative D call: TRBD1 (5 bases). This TCR was recovered from a man between 18 and 35 years old in good health and CMV-seropositive. The CDR3 region has the DNA TGTGCCAGCAGTGACGGACAAATCCCTCCTAGGTATGGCTACACCTTC. It translates to CASSDGQIPPRYGYTF.